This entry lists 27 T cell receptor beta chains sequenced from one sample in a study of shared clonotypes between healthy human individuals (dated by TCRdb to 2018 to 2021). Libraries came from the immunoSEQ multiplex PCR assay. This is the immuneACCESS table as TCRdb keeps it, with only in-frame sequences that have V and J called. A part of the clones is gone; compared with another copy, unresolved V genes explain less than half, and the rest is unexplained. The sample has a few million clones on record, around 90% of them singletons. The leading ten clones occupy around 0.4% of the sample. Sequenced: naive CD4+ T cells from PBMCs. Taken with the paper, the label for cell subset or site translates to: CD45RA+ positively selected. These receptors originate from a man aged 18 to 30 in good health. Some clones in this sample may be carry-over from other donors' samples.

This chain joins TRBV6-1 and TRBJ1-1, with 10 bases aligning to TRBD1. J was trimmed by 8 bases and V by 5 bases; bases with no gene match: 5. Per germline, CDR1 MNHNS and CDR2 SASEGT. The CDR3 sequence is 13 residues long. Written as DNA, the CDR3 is TGTGCCAGCAGTAACCGGGACAGGGGAGAAGCTTTCTTT. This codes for CASSNRDRGEAFF.

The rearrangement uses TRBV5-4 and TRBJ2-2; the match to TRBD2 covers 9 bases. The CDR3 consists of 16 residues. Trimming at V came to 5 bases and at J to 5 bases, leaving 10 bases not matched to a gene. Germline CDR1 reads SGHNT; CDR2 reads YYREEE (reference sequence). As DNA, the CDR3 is TGTGCCAGCAGTCGACGCGCGGGAGGGCGTACCGGGGAGCTGTTTTTT. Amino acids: CASSRRAGGRTGELFF.

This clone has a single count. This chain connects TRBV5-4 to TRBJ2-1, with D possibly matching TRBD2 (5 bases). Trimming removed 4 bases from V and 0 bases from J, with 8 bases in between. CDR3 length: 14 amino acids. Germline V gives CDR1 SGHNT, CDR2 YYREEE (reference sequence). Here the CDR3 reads CASSRRSSYNEQFF. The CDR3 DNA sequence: TGTGCCAGCAGCCGGAGGAGCTCCTACAATGAGCAGTTCTTC.

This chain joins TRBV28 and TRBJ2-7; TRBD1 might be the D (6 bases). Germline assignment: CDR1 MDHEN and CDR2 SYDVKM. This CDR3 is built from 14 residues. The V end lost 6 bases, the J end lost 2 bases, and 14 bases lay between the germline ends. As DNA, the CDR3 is TGTGCCAGCAGGCGGTCAACAGGGACCTACGAGCAGTACTTC. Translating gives CASRRSTGTYEQYF.

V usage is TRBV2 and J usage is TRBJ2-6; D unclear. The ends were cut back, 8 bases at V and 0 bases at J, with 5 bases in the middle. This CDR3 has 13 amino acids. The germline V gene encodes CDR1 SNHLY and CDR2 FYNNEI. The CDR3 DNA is TGTGCCAGCCGATTCTCTGGGGCCAACGTCCTGACTTTC. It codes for CASRFSGANVLTF.

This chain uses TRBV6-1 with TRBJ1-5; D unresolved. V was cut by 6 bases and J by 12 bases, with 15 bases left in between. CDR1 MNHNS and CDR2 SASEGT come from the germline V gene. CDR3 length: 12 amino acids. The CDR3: CASREASRYQHF. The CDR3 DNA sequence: TGTGCCAGCAGGGAGGCCAGTCGCTACCAGCATTTT.

CDR3 sequence reads: CASRVLAAADTQYF. In DNA form, the CDR3 reads TGTGCCAGCAGGGTACTAGCGGCGGCAGATACGCAGTATTTT. The chain is built from TRBV27 and TRBJ2-3; 8 bases agree with TRBD2. Germline CDR1 is MNHEY and CDR2 is SMNVEV (reference sequence). Losses at the gene ends were 6 bases for V and 4 bases for J; bases not matched to a gene: 6. This CDR3 is built from 14 residues.

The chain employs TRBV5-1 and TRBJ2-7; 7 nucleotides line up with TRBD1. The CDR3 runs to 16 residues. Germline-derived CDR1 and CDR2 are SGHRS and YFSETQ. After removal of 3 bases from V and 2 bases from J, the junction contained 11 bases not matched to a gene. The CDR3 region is CASSSPGTALPYEQYF. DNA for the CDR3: TGCGCCAGCAGCTCGCCTGGGACAGCCCTTCCCTACGAGCAGTACTTC.

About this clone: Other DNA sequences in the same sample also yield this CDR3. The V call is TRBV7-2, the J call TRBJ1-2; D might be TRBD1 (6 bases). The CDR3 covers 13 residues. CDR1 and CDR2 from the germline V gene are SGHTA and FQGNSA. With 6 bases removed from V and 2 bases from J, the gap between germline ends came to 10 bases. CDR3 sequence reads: CASSPDRNYGYTF. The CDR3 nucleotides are TGTGCCAGCAGTCCGGACAGAAACTATGGCTACACCTTC.

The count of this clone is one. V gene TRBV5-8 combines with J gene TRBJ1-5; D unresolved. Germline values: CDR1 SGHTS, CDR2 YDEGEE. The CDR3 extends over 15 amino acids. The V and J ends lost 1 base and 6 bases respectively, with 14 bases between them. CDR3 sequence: CASSLSPGFGQPQHF. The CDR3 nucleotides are TGTGCCAGCAGCTTGTCTCCGGGTTTCGGTCAGCCCCAGCATTTT.

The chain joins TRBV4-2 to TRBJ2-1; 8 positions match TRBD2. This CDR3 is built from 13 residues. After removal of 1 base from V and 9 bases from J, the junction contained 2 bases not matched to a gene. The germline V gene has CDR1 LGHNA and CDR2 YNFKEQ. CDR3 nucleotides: TGTGCCAGCAGCCAAGCGCTAGCGGGTGAGCAGTTCTTC. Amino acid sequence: CASSQALAGEQFF.

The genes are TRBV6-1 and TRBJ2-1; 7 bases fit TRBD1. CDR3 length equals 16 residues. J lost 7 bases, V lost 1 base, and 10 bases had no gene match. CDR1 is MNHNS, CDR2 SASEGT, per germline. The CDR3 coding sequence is TGTGCCAGCAGTGAAGACAGGGGCCTGATTTTTAATGAGCAGTTCTTC. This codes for CASSEDRGLIFNEQFF.

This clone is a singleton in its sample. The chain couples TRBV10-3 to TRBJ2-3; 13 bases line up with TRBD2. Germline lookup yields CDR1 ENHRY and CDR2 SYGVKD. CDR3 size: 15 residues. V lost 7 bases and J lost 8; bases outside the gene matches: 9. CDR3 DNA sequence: TGTGCCATCACCAAAACTAGCGGGAGGGGAGGTACGCAGTATTTT. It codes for CAITKTSGRGGTQYF.

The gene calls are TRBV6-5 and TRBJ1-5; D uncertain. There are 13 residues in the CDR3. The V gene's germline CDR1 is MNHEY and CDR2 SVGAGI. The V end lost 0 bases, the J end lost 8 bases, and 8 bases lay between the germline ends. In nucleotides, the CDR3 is TGTGCCAGCAGTTACTCCCCGAGGGAGCCCCAGCATTTT. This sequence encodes CASSYSPREPQHF.

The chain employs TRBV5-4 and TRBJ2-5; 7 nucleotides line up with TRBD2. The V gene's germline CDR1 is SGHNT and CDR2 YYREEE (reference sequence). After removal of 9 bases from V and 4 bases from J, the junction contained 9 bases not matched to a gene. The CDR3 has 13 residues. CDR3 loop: CATNAGALETQYF. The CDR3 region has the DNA TGTGCCACCAATGCGGGAGCGCTAGAGACCCAGTACTTC.

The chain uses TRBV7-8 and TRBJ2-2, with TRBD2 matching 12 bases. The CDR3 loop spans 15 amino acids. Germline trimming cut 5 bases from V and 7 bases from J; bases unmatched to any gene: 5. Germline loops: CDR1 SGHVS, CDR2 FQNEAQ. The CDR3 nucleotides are TGTGCCAGCAGCAAGACTAGCGGGAGAGGCGGGGAGCTGTTTTTT. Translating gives CASSKTSGRGGELFF. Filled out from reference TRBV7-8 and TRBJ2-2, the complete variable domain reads GAGVSQSPRYKVAKRGQDVALRCDPISGHVSLFWYQQALGQGPEFLTYFQNEAQLDKSGLPSDRFFAERPEGSVSTLKIQRTQQEDSAVYLCASSKTSGRGGELFFGEGSRLTVL.

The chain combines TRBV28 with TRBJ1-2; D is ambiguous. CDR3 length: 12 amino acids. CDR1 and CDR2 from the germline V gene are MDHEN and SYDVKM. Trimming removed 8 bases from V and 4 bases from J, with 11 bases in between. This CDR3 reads CASAPQSYGYTF. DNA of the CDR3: TGTGCCAGCGCCCCACAGTCCTATGGCTACACCTTC.

The CDR3 nucleotides read TGTGCCAGCAGACGGACAAGCCCAAAAGAGACCCAGTACTTC. Its protein is CASRRTSPKETQYF. V usage is TRBV27 and J usage is TRBJ2-5, with a weak D call TRBD1 (5 bases). This CDR3 has 14 residues. Looked up from germline, CDR1 is MNHEY and CDR2 is SMNVEV (reference sequence). V lost 6 bases and J 3 bases, leaving 14 bases between the germline ends.

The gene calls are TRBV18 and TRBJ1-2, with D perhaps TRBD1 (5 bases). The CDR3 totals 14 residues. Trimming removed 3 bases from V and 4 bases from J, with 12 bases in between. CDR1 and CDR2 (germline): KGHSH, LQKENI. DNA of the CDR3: TGTGCCAGCTCACCGCGGGACGGGCTCTATGGCTACACCTTC. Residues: CASSPRDGLYGYTF.

The CDR3: CASSRGGNTEAFF. In DNA form, the CDR3 reads TGTGCCAGCAGCCGGGGGGGAAACACTGAAGCTTTCTTT. The chain carries TRBV9 and TRBJ1-1; D perhaps matches TRBD1 (5 bases). Looked up from germline, CDR1 is SGDLS and CDR2 is YYNGEE. This CDR3 spans 13 amino acids. V lost 4 bases, J lost 2 bases, and 9 bases lay in between.

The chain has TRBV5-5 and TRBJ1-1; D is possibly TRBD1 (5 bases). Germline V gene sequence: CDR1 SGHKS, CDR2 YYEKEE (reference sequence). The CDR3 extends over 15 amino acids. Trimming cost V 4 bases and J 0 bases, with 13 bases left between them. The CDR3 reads CASSPVEGVNTEAFF. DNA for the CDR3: TGTGCCAGCAGCCCCGTGGAAGGGGTGAACACTGAAGCTTTCTTT.

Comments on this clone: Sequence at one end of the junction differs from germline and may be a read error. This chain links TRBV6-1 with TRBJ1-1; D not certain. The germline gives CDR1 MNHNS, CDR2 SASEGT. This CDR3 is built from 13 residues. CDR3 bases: TGTGCCAGCATTGAACTGGCGGACACTGAAGCTTTCTTT. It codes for CASIELADTEAFF.

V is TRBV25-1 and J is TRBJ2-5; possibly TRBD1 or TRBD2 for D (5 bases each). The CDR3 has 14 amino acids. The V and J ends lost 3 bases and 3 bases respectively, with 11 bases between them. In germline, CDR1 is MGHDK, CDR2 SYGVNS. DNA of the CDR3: TGTGCCAGCAGTGAGGCAGGGACGGAAGAGACCCAGTACTTC. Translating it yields CASSEAGTEETQYF.

CDR3 nucleotides: TGTGCCAGCAGCTTGGTCGGACTAGCGATGGTCAATGAGCAGTTCTTC. Residues: CASSLVGLAMVNEQFF. This rearrangement joins TRBV5-6 to TRBJ2-1; 9 nucleotides agree with TRBD2. This CDR3 is built from 16 residues. Germline CDR1 SGHDT, CDR2 YYEEEE. V gave up 0 bases and J gave up 6 bases; unmatched junction bases: 7.

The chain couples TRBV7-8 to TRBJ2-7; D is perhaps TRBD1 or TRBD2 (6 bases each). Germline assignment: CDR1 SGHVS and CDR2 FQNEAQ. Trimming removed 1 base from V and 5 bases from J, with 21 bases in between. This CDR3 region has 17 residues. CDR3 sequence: CASSLGRPKGGKNEQYF. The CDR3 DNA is TGTGCCAGCAGCTTAGGACGGCCGAAGGGGGGAAAAAACGAGCAGTACTTC.

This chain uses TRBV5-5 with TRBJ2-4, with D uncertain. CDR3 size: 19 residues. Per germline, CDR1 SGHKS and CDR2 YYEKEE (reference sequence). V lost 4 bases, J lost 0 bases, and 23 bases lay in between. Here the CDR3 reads CASSPQPYTFPGAKNIQYF. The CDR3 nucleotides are TGTGCCAGCAGCCCCCAGCCGTATACATTTCCGGGAGCCAAAAACATTCAGTACTTC.

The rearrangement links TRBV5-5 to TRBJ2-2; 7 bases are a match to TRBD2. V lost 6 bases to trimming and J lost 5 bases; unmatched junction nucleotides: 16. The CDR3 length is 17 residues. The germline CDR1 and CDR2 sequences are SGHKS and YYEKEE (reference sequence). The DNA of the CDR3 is TGTGCCAGCACGGACCACGGGAGGCTCCTAAGTACCGGGGAGCTGTTTTTT. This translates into CASTDHGRLLSTGELFF.